Below, 19 T cell receptor beta chains from the same sample are listed, as sequenced in a study of shared clonotypes between healthy human individuals. Here immunoSEQ multiplex PCR was the method, and the copy in TCRdb shows in-frame clones only, minus some. The sample contains roughly 1,600,000 clones, 97% to 99% of which appear only once. Specimen: naive CD4+ T cells sorted from blood. Subset noted: CD45RA+ positively selected. The receptors derive from a man younger than 40 in good health.

J is TRBJ2-4 and V is TRBV7-9; perhaps TRBD1 as D (5 bases). Per the germline V gene, CDR1 is SEHNR and CDR2 is FQNEAQ (reference sequence). Trimming removed 5 bases from V and 0 bases from J, with 14 bases in between. CDR3 length: 16 amino acids. The chain's CDR3 is CASSPPDTIAKNIQYF. In nucleotides, the CDR3 is TGTGCCAGCAGCCCCCCGGACACGATAGCCAAAAACATTCAGTACTTC.

The rearrangement joins TRBV5-4 to TRBJ1-1, with 8 bases identical to TRBD1. V lost 5 bases and J lost 1; bases outside the gene matches: 7. Per germline, CDR1 SGHNT and CDR2 YYREEE (reference sequence). There are 15 residues in the CDR3. The chain's CDR3 is CASSYPGTGNTEAFF. The CDR3 DNA follows: TGTGCCAGCAGTTACCCCGGGACAGGGAACACTGAAGCTTTCTTT.

This clone was found once. CDR3 loop: CASSFSGSGVEQYF. DNA of the CDR3: TGCGCCAGCAGCTTTAGCGGGTCCGGGGTTGAGCAGTACTTC. The J gene is TRBJ2-7, the V gene TRBV5-1, with 7 bases aligning to TRBD2. Trimming at V came to 2 bases and at J to 7 bases, leaving 9 bases not matched to a gene. Germline V CDR1 and CDR2: SGHRS, YFSETQ. The CDR3 is 14 amino acids.

This clone has only one observation. The J gene is TRBJ2-5, the V gene TRBV10-2; 12 bases match TRBD1. CDR1 is WSHSY and CDR2 is SAAADI in the germline V gene. The CDR3 covers 15 residues. The V gene end was trimmed by 4 bases and the J gene end by 7 bases; junction bases not matched to a gene: 7. CDR3 sequence (DNA): TGCGCCAGCAGTGGAGGGACAGGGGGCCGGGGGACCCAGTACTTC. Residues: CASSGGTGGRGTQYF.

The V call is TRBV5-5, the J call TRBJ2-7; D might be TRBD1 (6 bases). Trimming left V 4 bases short and J 1 base short, with 12 bases between. The CDR3 covers 14 residues. In germline, CDR1 is SGHKS, CDR2 YYEKEE (reference sequence). The CDR3 region is CASSARQASYEQYF. The CDR3 DNA sequence: TGTGCCAGCAGCGCCCGACAGGCTTCCTACGAGCAGTACTTC.

The chain employs TRBV7-8 and TRBJ2-7; a weak D match, TRBD1 (6 bases). The CDR3 length is 15 residues. Germline V gene data show CDR1 as SGHVS and CDR2 as FQNEAQ. Trimming left V 2 bases short and J 2 bases short, with 13 bases between. This CDR3 reads CASSLFLGQTYEQYF. As DNA, the CDR3 is TGTGCCAGCAGCTTATTTCTAGGACAGACCTACGAGCAGTACTTC. The full variable domain, in which reference TRBV7-8 and TRBJ2-7 provide the parts outside the CDR3, is GAGVSQSPRYKVAKRGQDVALRCDPISGHVSLFWYQQALGQGPEFLTYFQNEAQLDKSGLPSDRFFAERPEGSVSTLKIQRTQQEDSAVYLCASSLFLGQTYEQYFGPGTRLTVT.

The J gene is TRBJ2-5, the V gene TRBV2; 8 bases are a match to TRBD2. Looked up from germline, CDR1 is SNHLY and CDR2 is FYNNEI. The CDR3 runs 14 residues. J lost 0 bases, V lost 9 bases, and 6 bases had no gene match. CDR3 coding DNA: TGTGCCAGTCGTAGCGGGACCCACCAAGAGACCCAGTACTTC. Encoded protein: CASRSGTHQETQYF.

V is TRBV5-1 and J is TRBJ2-1, with 8 bases matching TRBD2. Losses at the gene ends were 5 bases for V and 0 bases for J; bases not matched to a gene: 10. From germline, CDR1 is SGHRS and CDR2 YFSETQ. The CDR3 covers 17 residues. The CDR3 sequence is CASRPPAGGSSYNEQFF. The DNA of the CDR3 is TGCGCCAGCAGACCCCCCGCGGGGGGCAGCTCCTACAATGAGCAGTTCTTC. The variable domain in full, with the rest retrieved from reference TRBV5-1 and TRBJ2-1, is KAGVTQTPRYLIKTRGQQVTLSCSPISGHRSVSWYQQTPGQGLQFLFEYFSETQRNKGNFPGRFSGRQFSNSRSEMNVSTLELGDSALYLCASRPPAGGSSYNEQFFGPGTRLTVL.

This chain links TRBV29-1 with TRBJ2-7; 7 bases line up with TRBD1. CDR1 is SQVTM, CDR2 ANQGSEA, per germline. Trimming took 2 bases from V and 2 from J; bases not matched to a gene: 6. The CDR3 loop spans 14 amino acids. The CDR3 DNA reads as TGCAGCGTTGAATGGGACAGAAAAACCTACGAGCAGTACTTC. The encoded protein is CSVEWDRKTYEQYF.

The J gene is TRBJ1-5, the V gene TRBV7-6; no reliable D call. The CDR3 runs to 13 residues. The ends were cut back, 1 base at V and 5 bases at J, with 6 bases in the middle. Looked up from germline, CDR1 is SGHVS and CDR2 is FNYEAQ. The CDR3 DNA reads TGTGCCAGCAGCTTAGGAAACGATCAGCCCCAGCATTTT. It translates to CASSLGNDQPQHF. The entire variable domain, with the rest obtained from reference TRBV7-6 and TRBJ1-5, is as follows: GAGVSQSPRYKVTKRGQDVALRCDPISGHVSLYWYRQALGQGPEFLTYFNYEAQQDKSGLPNDRFSAERPEGSISTLTIQRTEQRDSAMYRCASSLGNDQPQHFGDGTRLSIL.

CDR3: CASTKLAGASDTQYF. For the CDR3, the DNA is TGTGCCAGCACTAAACTAGCGGGAGCCTCAGATACGCAGTATTTT. The chain combines TRBV28 with TRBJ2-3; 11 bases map to TRBD2. CDR1 is MDHEN, CDR2 SYDVKM, per germline. Trimming at V came to 7 bases and at J to 4 bases, leaving 7 bases not matched to a gene. The CDR3 runs to 15 residues.

The J gene is TRBJ2-5, the V gene TRBV7-9, with TRBD2 matching 9 bases. Germline CDR1 reads SEHNR; CDR2 reads FQNEAQ (reference sequence). The CDR3 contains 16 residues. The V segment lost 6 bases and the J segment 2 bases; nucleotides outside the gene matches: 10. CDR3 nucleotides: TGTGCCAGCAGTACGGGGGCTAGCGGGACTCAAGAGACCCAGTACTTC. This sequence encodes CASSTGASGTQETQYF.

The chain couples TRBV18 to TRBJ2-7; 11 bases match TRBD2. Germline CDR1 KGHSH, CDR2 LQKENI. The CDR3 totals 15 residues. V was pared by 4 bases and J by 5 bases, with 7 bases of the junction left unmatched. The CDR3 here is CASSHTSGSLNEQYF. DNA for the CDR3: TGTGCCAGCTCACATACTAGCGGGAGTCTCAACGAGCAGTACTTC.

The rearrangement joins TRBV28 to TRBJ1-5, with D tentatively TRBD1 (5 bases). With 4 bases removed from V and 3 bases from J, the gap between germline ends came to 16 bases. Germline CDR1 is MDHEN and CDR2 is SYDVKM. The CDR3 length is 16 residues. This chain's CDR3 is CASSSPGWGINQPQHF. The DNA for the CDR3 is TGTGCCAGCAGTTCCCCGGGGTGGGGGATCAATCAGCCCCAGCATTTT.

The chain links TRBV5-1 to TRBJ2-5, with D hard to call. The CDR3 is made up of 13 amino acids. Between the trimmed V and J ends, which lost 4 bases and 0 bases, there was a span of 7 bases. Germline values: CDR1 SGHRS, CDR2 YFSETQ. CDR3 DNA sequence: TGCGCCAGCAGCCAGCCGTACCAAGAGACCCAGTACTTC. Translating gives CASSQPYQETQYF.

V gene TRBV15 combines with J gene TRBJ2-3, with unresolved D. The ends were cut back, 4 bases at V and 0 bases at J, with 11 bases in the middle. CDR3 size: 15 residues. Germline CDR1 and CDR2: LNHNV and YYDKDF (reference sequence). The CDR3 here is CATSMWITSTDTQYF. CDR3 nucleotide sequence: TGTGCCACCAGCATGTGGATCACTAGCACAGATACGCAGTATTTT.

The chain's CDR3 is CASSPRALGGQETQYF. CDR3 nucleotides: TGTGCCAGCAGCCCCCGTGCGTTAGGGGGACAAGAGACCCAGTACTTC. The gene calls are TRBV9 and TRBJ2-5; TRBD1 might be the D (6 bases). CDR1 and CDR2 (germline): SGDLS, YYNGEE. V dropped 4 bases and J dropped 2 bases, with 18 bases sitting between them. CDR3 length: 16 amino acids.

The chain joins TRBV5-1 to TRBJ2-2; no clear D gene. V was shortened by 1 base and J by 0 bases, with 4 bases between the two germline ends. Germline assignment: CDR1 SGHRS and CDR2 YFSETQ. This CDR3 is built from 14 residues. CDR3: CASSLLSNTGELFF. In nucleotides, the CDR3 is TGCGCCAGCAGCTTGCTCTCGAACACCGGGGAGCTGTTTTTT.

V usage is TRBV14 and J usage is TRBJ1-1, with D hard to call. Trimming took off 6 bases at V and 1 base at J, with 12 bases between the two ends. The CDR3 runs to 14 residues. The germline V gene has CDR1 SGHDN and CDR2 FVKESK. The CDR3 bases are TGTGCCAGCAGACCTCGGGGTAGGAACACTGAAGCTTTCTTT. This codes for CASRPRGRNTEAFF.